What follows describes a single T cell receptor (beta chain). The data were taken from a study of shared clonotypes between healthy human individuals. Turning to the study itself: Ranging from 18 to 49 in age, donors were a couple of women and three men.

Profiling relied on immunoSEQ multiplex PCR, and the TCRdb table lists in-frame clones only, not all of them. The sample consists of 1.5 million to 2.5 million clones, about 95% of them appearing once. Trimming shortened V by 6 bases and J by 7 bases, and 15 bases separated the two germline ends. The CDR3 is made up of 13 amino acids. The germline CDR1 and CDR2 sequences are SGHNT and YENEEA. Positive CCR7 selection of CD45RO-negative cells yielded the naive CD8 cells, and terminally differentiated effector memory CD45RA+ cells were excluded. This chain uses TRBV11-3 with TRBJ1-1; no firm D call. The sample comprised naive CD8+ T cells sorted from blood. The sequence came from a man between 18 and 35 years old in good health. The CDR3 bases are TGTGCCAGCAGGACCCCCCTTCCAGGTGAAGCTTTCTTT. Translating gives CASRTPLPGEAFF.